A single sample gave rise to the 10 T cell receptor beta chains below, sequenced in a study of T cells after yellow fever vaccination. Using its own MiXCR run on the 5' RACE reads, TCRdb lists one record per CDR3 protein. This sample has some 160,000 distinct CDR3 sequences, with roughly 8.8% found just once. The input for sequencing was CD8+ T cells sorted from PBMCs, taken 45 days after the yellow fever booster vaccination. The receptors shown here come from a young man who received the YFV17D yellow fever vaccine.

This clonotype was observed a handful of times. This chain connects TRBV4-3 to TRBJ2-7, with D possibly called TRBD1 or TRBD2 (5 bases each). CDR3 size: 15 residues. CDR1 LGHNA and CDR2 YSLEER come from the germline V gene. V was clipped by 4 bases and J by 5 bases, with 18 bases between them. The CDR3 here is CASSLITGTINEQYF. The CDR3 nucleotides are TGCGCCAGCAGCCTGATTACCGGGACGATCAACGAGCAGTACTTC.

The chain links TRBV6-2 or TRBV6-3 to TRBJ2-1, with 8 bases that match TRBD1. The length of the CDR3 is 15 residues. The trim removed 6 bases at V and 3 bases at J, leaving 7 bases unmatched. The germline V gene has CDR1 MNHEY and CDR2 SVGEGT. The CDR3 protein is CASSPTGADYNEQFF. The CDR3 DNA follows: TGTGCCAGCAGCCCGACAGGGGCTGACTACAATGAGCAGTTCTTC.

The V gene is TRBV9, the J gene TRBJ2-5, with TRBD1 matching 7 bases. Trimming at V came to 3 bases and at J to 7 bases, leaving 9 bases not matched to a gene. Looked up from germline, CDR1 is SGDLS and CDR2 is YYNGEE. The length of the CDR3 is 14 residues. CDR3 coding DNA: TGTGCCAGCAGCGAACAGGGGACAGTTGGGACCCAGTACTTC. Encoded protein: CASSEQGTVGTQYF.

The CDR3 is CASLNGGSGGAGTGELFF. The CDR3 region has the DNA TGTGCCAGCTTAAATGGAGGTAGCGGGGGGGCAGGCACCGGGGAGCTGTTTTTT. The gene calls are TRBV12-3 or TRBV12-4 and TRBJ2-2, with TRBD2 matching over 11 bases. The V segment lost 8 bases and the J segment 4 bases; nucleotides outside the gene matches: 15. The CDR3 has 18 amino acids.

Only a few counts were recorded for this clonotype. This rearrangement joins TRBV12-3 or TRBV12-4 to TRBJ2-1; D not certain. V was trimmed by 6 bases and J by 9 bases, leaving 9 bases between them. The CDR3 is made up of 11 amino acids. CDR3 DNA sequence: TGTGCCAGCAGAATGAAGGGTGAGCAGTTCTTC. The encoded protein is CASRMKGEQFF.

There are a few counts of this clonotype. V usage is TRBV6-2 or TRBV6-3 and J usage is TRBJ1-1; TRBD1 matches 8 bases. The CDR3 covers 16 residues. Trimming cost V 5 bases and J 6 bases; bases outside gene matches: 14. Germline V gene sequence: CDR1 MNHEY, CDR2 SVGEGT. The CDR3 DNA reads TGTGCCAGCAGTCTCGGGACAGGCTCTCATGCCGCTGAAGCTTTCTTT. As protein: CASSLGTGSHAAEAFF.

This clonotype was found a few times. The rearrangement links TRBV3-1 to TRBJ2-5; possible D gene TRBD2, 5 bases. Trimming removed 1 base at V and 0 bases at J, with 15 bases between. Germline values: CDR1 LGHDT, CDR2 YNNKEL (reference sequence). The CDR3 consists of 17 residues. The CDR3: CASSQGTQDLYQETQYF. The CDR3 nucleotides are TGTGCCAGCAGCCAAGGGACCCAGGACTTGTACCAAGAGACCCAGTACTTC.

The J gene is TRBJ2-1, the V gene TRBV7-9; 8 positions agree with TRBD2. This CDR3 is 16 amino acids long. The J segment lost 9 bases and the V segment lost 5 bases, leaving 15 bases of the junction unmatched. The germline V gene has CDR1 SEHNR and CDR2 FQNEAQ (reference sequence). The CDR3 sequence is CASSLPGTSDLLEQFF. CDR3 nucleotides: TGTGCCAGCAGCCTCCCCGGGACTAGTGACCTGCTTGAGCAGTTCTTC.

This clonotype was picked up a small number of times. The rearrangement links TRBV7-2 to TRBJ2-4; no definite D call. V was clipped by 3 bases and J by 7 bases, with 10 bases between them. This CDR3 has 13 residues. Germline CDR1 is SGHTA and CDR2 is FQGNSA. The CDR3 nucleotides are TGTGCCAGCAGCTTGAGCGATAGGAACATTCAGTACTTC. This sequence encodes CASSLSDRNIQYF.

This clonotype was observed a handful of times. V is TRBV6-5 and J is TRBJ2-5; the D gene could be TRBD1 or TRBD2 (6 bases each). Germline CDR1 MNHEY, CDR2 SVGAGI. V lost 2 bases and J lost 4, with 11 bases in between. The CDR3 extends over 14 amino acids. CDR3 sequence (DNA): TGTGCCAGCAGTTACGGAGGGGGAGGAGAGACCCAGTACTTC. Residues: CASSYGGGGETQYF.